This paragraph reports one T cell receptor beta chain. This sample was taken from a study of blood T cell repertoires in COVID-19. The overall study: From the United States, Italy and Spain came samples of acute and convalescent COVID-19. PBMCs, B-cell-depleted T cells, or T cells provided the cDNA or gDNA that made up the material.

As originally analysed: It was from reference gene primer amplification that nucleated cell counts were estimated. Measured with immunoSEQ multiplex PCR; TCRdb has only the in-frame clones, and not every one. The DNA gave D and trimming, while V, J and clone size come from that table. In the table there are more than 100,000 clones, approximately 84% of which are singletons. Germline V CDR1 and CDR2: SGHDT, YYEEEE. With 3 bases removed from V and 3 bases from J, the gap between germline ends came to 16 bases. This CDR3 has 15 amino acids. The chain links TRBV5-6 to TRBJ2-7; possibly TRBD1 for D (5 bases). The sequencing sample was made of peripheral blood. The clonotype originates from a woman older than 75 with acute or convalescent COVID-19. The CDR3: CASSSLDKWSYEQYF. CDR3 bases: TGTGCCAGCAGCTCCTTGGACAAGTGGAGCTACGAGCAGTACTTC.